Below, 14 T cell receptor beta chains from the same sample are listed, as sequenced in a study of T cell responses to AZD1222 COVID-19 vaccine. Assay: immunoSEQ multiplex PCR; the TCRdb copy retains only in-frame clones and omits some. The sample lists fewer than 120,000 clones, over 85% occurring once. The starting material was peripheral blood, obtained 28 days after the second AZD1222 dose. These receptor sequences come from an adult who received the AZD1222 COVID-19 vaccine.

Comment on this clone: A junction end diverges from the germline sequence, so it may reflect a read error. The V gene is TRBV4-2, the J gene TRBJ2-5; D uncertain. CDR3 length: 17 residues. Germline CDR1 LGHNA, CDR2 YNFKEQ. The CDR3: CASSQDMGSTVQEAQYF. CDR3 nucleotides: TGTGCCAGCAGCCAAGATATGGGTAGTACAGTACAAGAGGCCCAGTACTTC.

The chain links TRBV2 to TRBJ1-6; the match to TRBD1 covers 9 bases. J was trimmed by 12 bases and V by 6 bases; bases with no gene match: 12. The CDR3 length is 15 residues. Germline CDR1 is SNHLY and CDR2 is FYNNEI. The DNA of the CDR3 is TGTGCCAGCAGGGGGGGACAGGGAAGAGGAGGACCCCTCCACTTT. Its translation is CASRGGQGRGGPLHF.

In DNA form, the CDR3 reads TGTGCCAGCAGCTCTCCGAGGGCCAACACTGAAGCTTTCTTT. This translates into CASSSPRANTEAFF. This rearrangement joins TRBV7-9 to TRBJ1-1; no firm D call. This CDR3 is built from 14 residues. Trimming took 4 bases from V and 2 from J, leaving 11 bases between them. Germline loops: CDR1 SEHNR, CDR2 FQNEAQ (reference sequence).

The CDR3 region is CSVPVMNTEAFF. In DNA form, the CDR3 reads TGCAGCGTCCCAGTTATGAACACTGAAGCTTTCTTT. The rearrangement joins TRBV29-1 to TRBJ1-1, with unresolved D. Germline V gene data show CDR1 as SQVTM and CDR2 as ANQGSEA. V lost 6 bases and J 0 bases, leaving 8 bases between the germline ends. This CDR3 comprises 12 residues.

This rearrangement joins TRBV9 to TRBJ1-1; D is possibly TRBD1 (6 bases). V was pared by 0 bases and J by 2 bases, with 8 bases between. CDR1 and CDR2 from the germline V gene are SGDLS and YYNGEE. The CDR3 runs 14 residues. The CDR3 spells CASSVVGQNTEAFF. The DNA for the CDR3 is TGTGCCAGCAGCGTAGTGGGACAAAACACTGAAGCTTTCTTT. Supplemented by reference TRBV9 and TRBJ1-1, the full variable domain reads DSGVTQTPKHLITATGQRVTLRCSPRSGDLSVYWYQQSLDQGLQFLIQYYNGEERAKGNILERFSAQQFPDLHSELNLSSLELGDSALYFCASSVVGQNTEAFFGQGTRLTVV.

This CDR3 is CASSSRTGPSTDTQYF. The CDR3 DNA is TGTGCCAGCAGCTCACGGACAGGGCCTAGCACAGATACGCAGTATTTT. The chain joins TRBV7-2 to TRBJ2-3; 8 bases line up with TRBD1. J gave up 0 bases and V 4 bases, and 6 bases lay outside the gene matches. This CDR3 spans 16 amino acids. Germline CDR1 is SGHTA and CDR2 is FQGNSA.

Here the CDR3 DNA reads TGCAGCGTTACGCCGGGACGTGAGCTTAATGAAAAACTGTTTTTT. This sequence encodes CSVTPGRELNEKLFF. The genes are TRBV29-1 and TRBJ1-4, with a possible D match to TRBD1 (5 bases). The V end lost 5 bases, the J end lost 4 bases, and 17 bases lay between the germline ends. Germline CDR1 and CDR2: SQVTM and ANQGSEA. This CDR3 spans 15 amino acids. The full variable domain, its missing parts supplied by reference TRBV29-1 and TRBJ1-4, is SAVISQKPSRDICQRGTSLTIQCQVDSQVTMMFWYRQQPGQSLTLIATANQGSEATYESGFVIDKFPISRPNLTFSTLTVSNMSPEDSSIYLCSVTPGRELNEKLFFGSGTQLSVL.

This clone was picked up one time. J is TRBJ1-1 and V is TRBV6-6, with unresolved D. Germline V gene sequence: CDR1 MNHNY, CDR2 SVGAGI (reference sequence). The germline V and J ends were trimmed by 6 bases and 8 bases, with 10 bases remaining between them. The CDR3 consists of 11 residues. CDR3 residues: CASSSNKEAFF. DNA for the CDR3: TGTGCCAGCAGCTCCAATAAGGAAGCTTTCTTT.

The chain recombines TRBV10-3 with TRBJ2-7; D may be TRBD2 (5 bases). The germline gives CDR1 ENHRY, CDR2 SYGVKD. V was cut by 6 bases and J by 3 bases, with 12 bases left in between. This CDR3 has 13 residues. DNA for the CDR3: TGTGCCATCAGCCCACGGGGAAACTACGAGCAGTACTTC. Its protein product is CAISPRGNYEQYF.

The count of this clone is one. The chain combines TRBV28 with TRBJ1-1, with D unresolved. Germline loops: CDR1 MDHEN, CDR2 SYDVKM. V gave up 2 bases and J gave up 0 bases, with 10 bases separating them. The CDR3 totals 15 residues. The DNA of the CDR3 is TGTGCCAGCAGTTTAGGCCGGACCCTGAACACTGAAGCTTTCTTT. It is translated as CASSLGRTLNTEAFF.

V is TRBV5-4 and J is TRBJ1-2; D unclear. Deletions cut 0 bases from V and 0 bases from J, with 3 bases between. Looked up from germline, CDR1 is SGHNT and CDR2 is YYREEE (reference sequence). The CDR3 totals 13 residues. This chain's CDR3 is CASSLGANYGYTF. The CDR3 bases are TGTGCCAGCAGCTTGGGGGCTAACTATGGCTACACCTTC.

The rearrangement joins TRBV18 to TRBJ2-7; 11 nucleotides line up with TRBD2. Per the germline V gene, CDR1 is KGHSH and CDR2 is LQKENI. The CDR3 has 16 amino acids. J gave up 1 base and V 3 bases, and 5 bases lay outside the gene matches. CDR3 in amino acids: CASSPPGTSGSYEQYF. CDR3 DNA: TGTGCCAGCTCACCCCCCGGGACTAGCGGTTCCTACGAGCAGTACTTC.

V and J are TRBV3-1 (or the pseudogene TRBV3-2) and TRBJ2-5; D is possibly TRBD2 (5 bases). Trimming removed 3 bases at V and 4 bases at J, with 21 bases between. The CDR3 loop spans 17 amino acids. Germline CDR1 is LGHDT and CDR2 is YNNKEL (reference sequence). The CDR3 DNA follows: TGTGCCAGCAGCCACCACGGCGCTCCCACTAGGAGAGAGACCCAGTACTTC. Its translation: CASSHHGAPTRRETQYF.

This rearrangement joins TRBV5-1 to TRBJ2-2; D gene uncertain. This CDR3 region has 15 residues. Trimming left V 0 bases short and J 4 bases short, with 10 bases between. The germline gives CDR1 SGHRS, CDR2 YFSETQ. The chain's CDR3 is CASSLGSRITGELFF. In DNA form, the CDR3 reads TGCGCCAGCAGCTTGGGGAGTCGGATCACCGGGGAGCTGTTTTTT.